This paragraph reports one T cell receptor beta chain. Its antigen is not known. The identical CDR3 is also encoded by other nucleotide sequences in the sample. The sample is drawn from a study of cytomegalovirus exposure and HLA in healthy donors. The study's findings and limits: Through in vitro validation, a few CMV-associated chains were shown to be specific for CMV antigens. Altogether, 164 TCR beta chains were recorded as cytomegalovirus-associated.

The donors belonged to the approximately 110-subject validation cohort, separate from the roughly 670-subject first cohort. With 3 bases removed from V and 0 bases from J, the gap between germline ends came to 9 bases. CDR3 length: 15 residues. CDR1 and CDR2 (germline): LNHDA, SQIVND (reference sequence). The repertoire was sequenced with immunoSEQ multiplex PCR; TCRdb's copy has only in-frame clones and lacks some. The sample shows about 140,000 clones, 85% to 90% of them seen only once. The material sequenced was PBMCs. This TCR was recovered from a man aged 18-30 years in good health and CMV-seropositive. V gene TRBV19 combines with J gene TRBJ2-1, with TRBD2 as a possible D gene (5 bases). The CDR3 sequence: CASSIEGSSYNEQFF. The CDR3 nucleotides are TGTGCCAGTAGTATTGAAGGGAGCTCCTACAATGAGCAGTTCTTC.